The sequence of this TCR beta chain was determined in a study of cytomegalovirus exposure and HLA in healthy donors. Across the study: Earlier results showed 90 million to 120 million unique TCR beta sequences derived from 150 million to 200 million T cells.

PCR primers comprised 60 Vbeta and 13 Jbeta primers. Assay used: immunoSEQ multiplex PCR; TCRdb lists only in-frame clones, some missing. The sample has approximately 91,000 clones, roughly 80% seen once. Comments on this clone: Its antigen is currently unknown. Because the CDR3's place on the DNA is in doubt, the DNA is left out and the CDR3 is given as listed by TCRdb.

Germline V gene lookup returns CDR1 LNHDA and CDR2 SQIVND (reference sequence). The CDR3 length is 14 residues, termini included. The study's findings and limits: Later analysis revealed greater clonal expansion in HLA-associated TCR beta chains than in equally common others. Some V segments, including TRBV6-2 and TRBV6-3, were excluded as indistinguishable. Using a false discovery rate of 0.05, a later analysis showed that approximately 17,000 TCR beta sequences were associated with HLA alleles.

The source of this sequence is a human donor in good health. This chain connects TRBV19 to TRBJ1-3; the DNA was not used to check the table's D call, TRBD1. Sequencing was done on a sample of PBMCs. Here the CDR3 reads CASTSDREANTIYF.